These T cell receptor beta chains were read from a single sample in a study of CXCR3-negative and CXCR3-positive naive CD8 T cells. TCRdb processed the 5' RACE reads again and assigns one entry to each CDR3 protein, with no DNA. Its table records under 75,000 distinct CDR3 sequences. Input material: naive CXCR3+ CD8+ T cells from blood. The source of these receptors is a human donor in good health. Some clones in this sample may be carry-over from other donors' samples. Each CDR3 is given with its conserved first and last residue.

CDR3: CASSQDTGAGANTEAFF; V: TRBV4-3; J: TRBJ1-1
CDR3: CASSPSEGLHTGELFF; V: TRBV18; J: TRBJ2-2
CDR3: CASSYRDRANEKLFF; V: TRBV5-5; J: TRBJ1-4
CDR3: CASSSSGGLPYEQYF; V: TRBV13; J: TRBJ2-7
CDR3: CASNPGNSPLEQYF; V: TRBV27; J: TRBJ2-7
CDR3: CASSYWLAGPTTNTGELFF; V: TRBV6-2/TRBV6-3; J: TRBJ2-2
CDR3: CATRIADSYEQYF; V: TRBV15; J: TRBJ2-7
CDR3: CASSQPGTYIQYF; V: TRBV23-1; J: TRBJ2-4
CDR3: CASSQDKQFNTGELFF; V: TRBV4-2; J: TRBJ2-2
CDR3: CASSQGWLAGGLHEQFF; V: TRBV4-3; J: TRBJ2-1